This TCR beta chain was captured by sequencing in a study of blood T cells in healthy people across ages. Germline V CDR1 and CDR2: MNHNS, SASEGT. This CDR3 is 14 amino acids long. Sample-barcoded 5' priming and a J-beta primer mix drove a second PCR of 7 to 11 cycles. Every molecule of cDNA carried a tag from a template-switch adaptor with 12 random nucleotides. All samples yielded 2.5 million or more CDR3-containing paired-end reads. TCRdb processed the 5' RACE reads anew with MiXCR; each CDR3 protein has one entry. In the table there are hundreds of thousands of distinct CDR3 sequences, about 32% of which are singletons. This clonotype was recorded many times. The junction and the germline gene differ at one end; a read error may be behind it.

Specimen: blood. V usage is TRBV6-1 and J usage is TRBJ2-4; possible D gene TRBD1, 6 bases. This TCR was recovered from a woman aged 80 or older in good health. The CDR3 sequence: CASSDTGPNNIQYF. CDR3 nucleotide sequence: TGTGCCAGCAGTGATACAGGGCCCAATAACATTCAGTACTTC.